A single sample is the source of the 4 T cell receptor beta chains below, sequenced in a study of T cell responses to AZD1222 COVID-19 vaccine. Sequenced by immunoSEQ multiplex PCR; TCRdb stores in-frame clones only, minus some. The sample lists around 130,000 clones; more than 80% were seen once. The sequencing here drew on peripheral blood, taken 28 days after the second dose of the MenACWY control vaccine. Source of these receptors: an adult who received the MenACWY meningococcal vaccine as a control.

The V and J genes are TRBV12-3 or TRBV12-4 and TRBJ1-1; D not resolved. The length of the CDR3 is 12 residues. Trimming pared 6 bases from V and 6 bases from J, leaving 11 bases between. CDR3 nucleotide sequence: TGTGCCAGCAGACGACAAATCCCTGAAGCTTTCTTT. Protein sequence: CASRRQIPEAFF.

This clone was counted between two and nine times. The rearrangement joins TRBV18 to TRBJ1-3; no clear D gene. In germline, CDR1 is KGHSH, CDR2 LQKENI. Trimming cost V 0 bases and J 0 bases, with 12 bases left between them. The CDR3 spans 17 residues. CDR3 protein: CASSPPIQLDSGNTIYF. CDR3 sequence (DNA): TGTGCCAGCTCACCACCTATACAGCTGGACTCTGGAAACACCATATATTTT.

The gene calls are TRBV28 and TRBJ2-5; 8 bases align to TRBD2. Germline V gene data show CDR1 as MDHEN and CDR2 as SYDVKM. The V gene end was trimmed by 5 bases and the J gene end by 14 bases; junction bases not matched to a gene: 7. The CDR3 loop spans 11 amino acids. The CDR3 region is CASSPGGQGYF. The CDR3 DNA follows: TGTGCCAGCAGTCCGGGGGGGCAGGGATACTTC.

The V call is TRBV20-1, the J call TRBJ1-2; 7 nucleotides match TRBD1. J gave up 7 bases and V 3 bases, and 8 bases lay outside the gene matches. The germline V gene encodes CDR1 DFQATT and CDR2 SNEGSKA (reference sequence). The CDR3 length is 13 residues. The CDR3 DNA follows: TGCAGTGCTAGTGACAGGGTTTTCGGTGGCTACACCTTC. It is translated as CSASDRVFGGYTF.